The source of this T cell receptor (beta chain) is a study of cytomegalovirus exposure and HLA in healthy donors. The germline V and J ends were trimmed by 1 base and 0 bases, with 13 bases remaining between them. The germline CDR1 and CDR2 sequences are SEHNR and FQNEAQ (reference sequence). CDR3 length equals 17 residues. The PCR contained 60 Vbeta and 13 Jbeta primers. The assay was immunoSEQ multiplex PCR, and TCRdb's table has in-frame clones only and misses some. Counted here are about 36,000 clones, roughly three quarters occurring once; the ten biggest clones make up just over 6.5%. The origin of this receptor is a young man in good health and CMV-seronegative. J is TRBJ1-5 and V is TRBV7-9; D may be TRBD1 (6 bases). The sample consisted of PBMCs. The CDR3 loop is CASSLELGRGSNQPQHF. CDR3 sequence (DNA): TGTGCCAGCAGCTTAGAATTGGGCAGGGGTAGCAATCAGCCCCAGCATTTT.